This paragraph covers one T cell receptor beta chain sequence. The antigen is not known. The sample belongs to a study of regulatory T cells in long-lasting Graves disease. The time point denotes: newly diagnosed GD, antithyroid drugs for less than 3 months. The TCR library was made from RNA extracted from PBMCs. In building TCR beta libraries, iRepertoire HTBI primers were used together with Arm-PCR of CDR3 regions. Per the authors' pipeline: Across all samples, approximately 64 TRBV segments and 15 or so TRBJ segments were identified. TCRdb analysed the multiplex PCR reads with MiXCR anew, one entry per CDR3 protein. Clone size and V and J calls follow TCRdb, not the original study. The data contain 550,000 to 650,000 distinct CDR3 sequences, about 16% of them singletons. Study results and caveats: Not thyroid tissue but only peripheral blood was studied.

CDR1 MNHNS and CDR2 SASEGT come from the germline V gene. The CDR3 contains 13 residues. V was trimmed by 10 bases and J by 3 bases, leaving 16 bases between them. Another study also made use of these data, one on T cells in Graves' hyperthyroidism and ophthalmopathy.

The chain carries TRBV6-1 and TRBJ2-7; weak D call: TRBD2 (6 bases). The source was peripheral blood mononuclear cells (PBMCs), collected at new diagnosis, from a patient treated with antithyroid drugs. The clonotype was recovered from a man younger than 35 with Graves disease. For the CDR3, the DNA is TGTGCCACCACGGGACTCAGGGACTACGAGCAGTACTTC. This sequence encodes CATTGLRDYEQYF.